This TCR beta chain appears in the sequencing data of a study of somatic mutations in cytotoxic T cells in rheumatoid arthritis. For this clone: Its cognate antigen is unknown.

Overall study results and limits: CD8+ T-cell clonality did not differ significantly between rheumatoid arthritis patients and age-matched healthy controls. Some patients, about an eighth of the roughly 65, had a largest CD8+ clone that exceeded 20% of CD8+ cells.

The CDR3 covers 12 residues. Trimming stripped 6 bases from V and 8 bases from J, with 13 bases between. The germline V gene encodes CDR1 MRHNA and CDR2 SNTAGT. Here immunoSEQ multiplex PCR was the method, and the copy in TCRdb shows in-frame clones only, minus some. The data contain about 9,200 clones, over 75% of them seen just once; the ten biggest clones take up just over 35%. Purity of the CD4+ and CD8+ cells, isolated by positive magnetic bead selection, was checked by flow cytometry. The sequence derives from an adult with rheumatoid arthritis. The chain recombines TRBV6-4 with TRBJ1-1; weak D call: TRBD1 (6 bases). Sequenced material: CD8+ T cells sorted from blood. The CDR3 loop is CASRGVGGEAFF. Here the CDR3 DNA reads TGTGCCAGCAGGGGGGTGGGGGGCGAAGCTTTCTTT.